This passage covers 9 T cell receptor beta chains from one sample sequenced in a study of technical replicates of blood from a few donors. TCRdb's copy holds only in-frame clones and misses some; the assay was immunoSEQ multiplex PCR. The table has under 85,000 clones, about 97% seen once. Material: T cells isolated from PBMCs. The receptors were gathered from a human donor in good health.

The gene calls are TRBV5-4 and TRBJ2-7; maybe TRBD1 (5 bases). This CDR3 contains 17 residues. Germline V lookup: CDR1 SGHNT, CDR2 YYREEE (reference sequence). Trimming shortened V by 5 bases and J by 1 base, and 22 bases separated the two germline ends. The CDR3, as DNA: TGTGCCAGCAGTCCCGATGGTCAGGGAAGTGAATCCTACGAGCAGTACTTC. Its translation is CASSPDGQGSESYEQYF. Supplemented by reference TRBV5-4 and TRBJ2-7, the full variable domain reads ETGVTQSPTHLIKTRGQQVTLRCSSQSGHNTVSWYQQALGQGPQFIFQYYREEENGRGNFPPRFSGLQFPNYSSELNVNALELDDSALYLCASSPDGQGSESYEQYFGPGTRLTVT.

This clone was counted a single time. This chain uses TRBV5-1 with TRBJ1-2, with 7 bases that match TRBD1. This CDR3 has 14 amino acids. Germline CDR1 SGHRS, CDR2 YFSETQ. Trimming cost V 0 bases and J 4 bases; bases outside gene matches: 3. DNA of the CDR3: TGCGCCAGCAGCTTGGGGGGACAGTTCTATGGCTACACCTTC. This codes for CASSLGGQFYGYTF.

The chain couples TRBV19 to TRBJ1-6; 7 nucleotides match TRBD1. Trimming took 4 bases from V and 5 from J; bases not matched to a gene: 5. This CDR3 has 15 amino acids. The germline gives CDR1 LNHDA, CDR2 SQIVND (reference sequence). This chain's CDR3 is CASSTRDSHNSPLHF. CDR3 DNA: TGTGCCAGTAGTACCCGGGACAGTCATAATTCACCCCTCCACTTT.

This clone is a singleton in its sample. The genes are TRBV2 and TRBJ1-6, with a tentative D call TRBD1 (6 bases). The CDR3 spans 14 residues. Trimming shortened V by 8 bases and J by 9 bases, and 17 bases separated the two germline ends. Per germline, CDR1 SNHLY and CDR2 FYNNEI. DNA for the CDR3: TGTGCCAGCGGTATTCACAGGGAGGGTTCACCCCTCCACTTT. It specifies CASGIHREGSPLHF.

The J gene is TRBJ2-2, the V gene TRBV11-2, with TRBD2 matching 11 bases. The V gene end was trimmed by 0 bases and the J gene end by 6 bases; junction bases not matched to a gene: 12. This CDR3 spans 19 amino acids. Per germline, CDR1 SGHAT and CDR2 FQNNGV. The CDR3 loop is CASSLDLGSGRGVAGELFF. The CDR3 nucleotides are TGTGCCAGCAGCTTAGATCTTGGTAGCGGGAGGGGGGTCGCCGGGGAGCTGTTTTTT.

The chain couples TRBV5-1 to TRBJ2-7; TRBD2 might be the D (5 bases). The CDR3 is 13 amino acids. With 4 bases removed from V and 5 bases from J, the gap between germline ends came to 13 bases. The germline CDR1 and CDR2 sequences are SGHRS and YFSETQ. This chain's CDR3 is CASSPRASDEQYF. DNA for the CDR3: TGCGCCAGCAGCCCGCGGGCCTCTGACGAGCAGTACTTC.

The genes are TRBV5-1 and TRBJ2-1, with 13 bases matching TRBD2. The junction had 11 bases not matched to a gene; V was cut back by 5 bases and J by 0 bases. This CDR3 spans 19 amino acids. Looked up from germline, CDR1 is SGHRS and CDR2 is YFSETQ. CDR3 nucleotide sequence: TGCGCCAGCAGTGGACTAGCGGGAGTGATACGGAGCTCCTACAATGAGCAGTTCTTC. Translating it yields CASSGLAGVIRSSYNEQFF. Complete variable domain (other parts from reference TRBV5-1 and TRBJ2-1): KAGVTQTPRYLIKTRGQQVTLSCSPISGHRSVSWYQQTPGQGLQFLFEYFSETQRNKGNFPGRFSGRQFSNSRSEMNVSTLELGDSALYLCASSGLAGVIRSSYNEQFFGPGTRLTVL.

Remarks on this clone: Other DNA sequences from this sample encode an identical CDR3 as well. V and J are TRBV18 and TRBJ2-2, with 10 bases fitting TRBD1. Germline CDR1 is KGHSH and CDR2 is LQKENI. V trimming: 3 bases; J trimming: 0 bases; junction bases outside the gene matches: 4. CDR3 size: 17 residues. The CDR3 spells CASSPYGTGANTGELFF. The CDR3 region has the DNA TGTGCCAGCTCACCGTATGGGACAGGGGCGAACACCGGGGAGCTGTTTTTT.

V and J are TRBV11-2 and TRBJ1-1; D gene unclear. Germline V gene sequence: CDR1 SGHAT, CDR2 FQNNGV. This CDR3 is built from 15 residues. The V end was cut by 1 base, the J end by 0 bases, with 9 bases between. CDR3: CASSLAARMNTEAFF. CDR3 in DNA: TGTGCCAGCAGCTTAGCTGCCAGGATGAACACTGAAGCTTTCTTT.